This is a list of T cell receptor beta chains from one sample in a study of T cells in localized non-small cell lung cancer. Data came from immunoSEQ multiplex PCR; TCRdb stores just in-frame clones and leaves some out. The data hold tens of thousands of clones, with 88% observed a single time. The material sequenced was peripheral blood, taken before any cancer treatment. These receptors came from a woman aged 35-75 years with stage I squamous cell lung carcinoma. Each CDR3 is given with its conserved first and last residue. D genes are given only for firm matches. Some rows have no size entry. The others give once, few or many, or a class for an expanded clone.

DNA: TGTGCCAGCAGTTACGGTGAGGGGGCGCGTTCACCCCTCCACTTT
CDR3: CASSYGEGARSPLHF
size: .
V: TRBV6-5
J: TRBJ1-6
D: TRBD1

DNA: TGTGCCAGCAGCCTCCGACAGGGTGAAGGCGAGCAGTACTTC
CDR3: CASSLRQGEGEQYF
size: .
V: TRBV2
J: TRBJ2-7
D: TRBD1

DNA: TGTGCCAGCAGCCCTGGGACAGGACATATGAACACTGAAGCTTTCTTT
CDR3: CASSPGTGHMNTEAFF
size: .
V: TRBV6-6
J: TRBJ1-1
D: TRBD1

DNA: TGTGCCAGCAGTCTGGAGGGGGCGTCCTACGAGCAGTACTTC
CDR3: CASSLEGASYEQYF
size: .
V: TRBV6-6
J: TRBJ2-7
D: .

DNA: TGTGCCAGCAGTGAAGCGGGACAGGTGACCTACGAGCAGTACTTC
CDR3: CASSEAGQVTYEQYF
size: .
V: TRBV6-1
J: TRBJ2-7
D: TRBD1

DNA: TGTGCCATCAGTGAGTCGGGACAGGGGGCATTCTATGGCTACACCTTC
CDR3: CAISESGQGAFYGYTF
size: .
V: TRBV10-3
J: TRBJ1-2
D: TRBD1

DNA: TGTGCCTGGGCCCGGGGAGGTCCAGCGGGAGAGACCCAGTACTTC
CDR3: CAWARGGPAGETQYF
size: .
V: TRBV30
J: TRBJ2-5
D: .

DNA: TGTGCCAGTAGCGACCGGCAGACCTACTATGGCTACACCTTC
CDR3: CASSDRQTYYGYTF
size: .
V: TRBV19
J: TRBJ1-2
D: .

DNA: TGTGCTAGTGGTACCGGGACACCCCCCAATGAGCAGTTCTTC
CDR3: CASGTGTPPNEQFF
size: once
V: TRBV12-5
J: TRBJ2-1
D: .

DNA: TGTGCCAGTAGTCGCCTCCCACAAGAGACCCAGTACTTC
CDR3: CASSRLPQETQYF
size: .
V: TRBV19
J: TRBJ2-5
D: .

DNA: TGTGCCAGCAGCGCCGGGGTTAGTGGCTACACCTTC
CDR3: CASSAGVSGYTF
size: .
V: TRBV9
J: TRBJ1-2
D: .

DNA: TGTGCCGCCAGGGGAACCACCTACGAGCAGTACTTC
CDR3: CAARGTTYEQYF
size: .
V: TRBV6-1
J: TRBJ2-7
D: .

DNA: TGTGCCAGCAGTGAATTGGGGAGCTCTGGAAACACCATATATTTT
CDR3: CASSELGSSGNTIYF
size: once
V: TRBV25-1
J: TRBJ1-3
D: .

DNA: TGTGCCAGCAGTGGCCAGCGGGGGGCTGGGGAGACCCAGTACTTC
CDR3: CASSGQRGAGETQYF
size: .
V: TRBV6-1
J: TRBJ2-5
D: TRBD2

DNA: TGTGCCAGCAGCTTAGTTGGCGGGGACTCCTACGAGCAGTACTTC
CDR3: CASSLVGGDSYEQYF
size: few
V: TRBV7-9
J: TRBJ2-7
D: .

DNA: TGTGCCAGTGGATTGAGACAGGGAGGCAATTCACCCCTCCACTTT
CDR3: CASGLRQGGNSPLHF
size: .
V: TRBV6-5
J: TRBJ1-6
D: TRBD1

DNA: TGTGCCAGCAGCCTTGGGCGGGGGGCAAGCACAGATACGCAGTATTTT
CDR3: CASSLGRGASTDTQYF
size: once
V: TRBV9
J: TRBJ2-3
D: TRBD2

DNA: TGTGCTAGTGGTAAGGAATACAATGAGCAGTTCTTC
CDR3: CASGKEYNEQFF
size: .
V: TRBV12-5
J: TRBJ2-1
D: .

DNA: TGTGCCAGCAGCGCTAGGGGGGACAGAGCCCCCACAGATACGCAGTATTTT
CDR3: CASSARGDRAPTDTQYF
size: .
V: TRBV9
J: TRBJ2-3
D: .

DNA: TGTGCCAGCAGTTACTCCGGGGGATTCACTGAAGCTTTCTTT
CDR3: CASSYSGGFTEAFF
size: .
V: TRBV6-5
J: TRBJ1-1
D: .

DNA: TGTGCCAGCAGCTGGCTGTCTGGGGCCAACGTCCTGACTTTC
CDR3: CASSWLSGANVLTF
size: .
V: TRBV5-6
J: TRBJ2-6
D: .

DNA: TGTGCCAGCAGTGAGGCCCGCTTGACACAAAGTCGGGCCAACGTCCTGACTTTC
CDR3: CASSEARLTQSRANVLTF
size: .
V: TRBV28
J: TRBJ2-6
D: .

DNA: TGTGCCAGCAGCTACCACGGGACAGGGGGCGAGCAGCCCCAGCATTTT
CDR3: CASSYHGTGGEQPQHF
size: .
V: TRBV5-8
J: TRBJ1-5
D: TRBD1

DNA: TGCGCCAGCAGCCACGGGGGGGCGGTAGCGGGGAGGCGAGATACGCAGTATTTT
CDR3: CASSHGGAVAGRRDTQYF
size: .
V: TRBV4-1
J: TRBJ2-3
D: TRBD2

DNA: TGTGCCAGCAGTGTTGCGTCTGGAAACACCATATATTTT
CDR3: CASSVASGNTIYF
size: .
V: TRBV6-1
J: TRBJ1-3
D: .

DNA: TGTGCCTGGACAAGCTCTGGAAACACCATATATTTT
CDR3: CAWTSSGNTIYF
size: medium-sized
V: TRBV30
J: TRBJ1-3
D: .

DNA: TGTGCCAGCAGCTCTCGGGATAGAGAGTCACCCCTCCACTTT
CDR3: CASSSRDRESPLHF
size: .
V: TRBV7-9
J: TRBJ1-6
D: .

DNA: TGTGCCAGCAGCGTAGATATGGCAGGGGGGAGCCTCCACTTT
CDR3: CASSVDMAGGSLHF
size: .
V: TRBV9
J: TRBJ1-6
D: TRBD1

DNA: TGTGCCAGCAGAAGATACAGGGGGGTCTCCTACGAGCAGTACTTC
CDR3: CASRRYRGVSYEQYF
size: .
V: TRBV11-3
J: TRBJ2-7
D: TRBD1

DNA: TGTGCCAGCAGCTTTGGGACAGGAGTCACCGGGGAGCTGTTTTTT
CDR3: CASSFGTGVTGELFF
size: .
V: TRBV11-3
J: TRBJ2-2
D: TRBD1